This TCR beta chain was sequenced during a study of siplizumab effects on memory and regulatory T cells. Study observations and caveats: Naive T cells apparently outstripped memory cells in diversity and seemed major alloresponse contributors.

Only in-frame clones appear in the TCRdb table, and some are missing; sequencing was by immunoSEQ multiplex PCR. Of about 52,000 clones listed, less than 98% are singletons. The CDR3 consists of 14 residues. Trimming took 3 bases from V and 4 from J, leaving 15 bases between them. The V gene's germline CDR1 is GTSNPN and CDR2 SVGIG (reference sequence). Comment on this clone: What it binds is unknown.

Sample: naive CD4+ T cells sorted from blood. This receptor was identified in a human donor in good health. J is TRBJ1-1 and V is TRBV30; D is possibly TRBD1 (6 bases). The CDR3 bases are TGTGCCTGGAGAATGGTTCAGGGGACCACTGAAGCTTTCTTT. It specifies CAWRMVQGTTEAFF.